What follows is one T cell receptor beta chain and its context. Its antigen remains unidentified. The sample carries other DNA sequences with the same CDR3. The sample is drawn from a study of shared clonotypes between healthy human individuals. Notes on the study in general: Only a few donors were included, so the genetic and exposure-history diversity represented was limited.

Germline V gene lookup returns CDR1 SGHRS and CDR2 YFSETQ. The CDR3 sequence is 14 residues long. The V end was cut by 0 bases, the J end by 0 bases, with 7 bases between. The method was immunoSEQ multiplex PCR; TCRdb's version includes in-frame clones alone and lacks a portion of them. The data hold 400,000 to 500,000 clones, with roughly 85% observed a single time. This rearrangement joins TRBV5-1 to TRBJ2-7; no firm D call. This TCR came from a woman in her forties in good health. Some clones in this sample may be carry-over from other donors' samples. The sample comprised PBMCs. This chain's CDR3 is CASSLVPGSYEQYF. In DNA, the CDR3 is TGCGCCAGCAGCTTGGTTCCGGGCTCCTACGAGCAGTACTTC.